This TCR beta chain was documented in a study of blood T cells in healthy people across ages. General study results and limits: Estimates of total diversity, which came from one million sequenced T cells, were considered to be underestimates.

CDR3 length: 15 amino acids. In germline, CDR1 is LGHNA, CDR2 YSLEER. V shed 0 bases and J shed 6 bases, with 14 bases lying between them. On this clonotype: Its specificity is not known.

Next came a second PCR, run for about 7 to 12 cycles, which used a sample-barcoded 5' primer along with a J-beta primer mix. TCRdb passed the 5' RACE reads through MiXCR, listing each CDR3 protein once. The sample includes 600,000 or so distinct CDR3 sequences, around half seen only once; the top ten take 20% to 25%. The sequence was collected from an elderly man in good health. The chain uses TRBV4-3 and TRBJ1-2; perhaps TRBD1 as D (6 bases). Source material: blood. CDR3 loop: CASSQDLTGHDGYTF. DNA of the CDR3: TGCGCCAGCAGCCAAGATCTTACAGGGCACGATGGCTACACCTTC.